These 5 T cell receptor beta chains originate from one sample sequenced in a study of Graves' ophthalmopathy and Graves' hyperthyroidism. Amplification of TCR beta CDR3 regions used RNA transcripts. RT-PCR with HTBI primers came first, then second-round multiplex PCR. TCRdb reprocessed the multiplex PCR reads with MiXCR, giving one entry per CDR3 protein. The sample shows about 590,000 distinct CDR3 sequences, under 45% of them seen only once. The sample comprised peripheral blood or thyroid tissue (not recorded which). All receptors derive from an adult man with Graves' hyperthyroidism.

This clonotype was counted between two and nine times. The V call is TRBV4-1, the J call TRBJ1-4; D is uncertain. CDR3 length: 15 amino acids. Germline assignment: CDR1 MGHRA and CDR2 YSYEKL. The V and J ends lost 3 bases and 0 bases respectively, with 8 bases between them. CDR3 in amino acids: CASSQDDSTNEKLFF. CDR3 DNA sequence: TGCGCCAGCAGCCAGGATGATTCAACTAATGAAAAACTGTTTTTT.

This clonotype was recorded once. The chain couples TRBV20-1 to TRBJ1-5; 10 positions agree with TRBD1. CDR1 and CDR2 (germline): DFQATT, SNEGSKA (reference sequence). The ends lost 5 bases at V and 11 bases at J; junction bases unmatched: 6. The length of the CDR3 is 12 residues. CDR3 DNA: TGCAGTGCTCGGACAGGGGGGGAGACCCAGCATTTT. The encoded protein is CSARTGGETQHF.

This chain uses TRBV29-1 with TRBJ2-5; possible D gene TRBD1, 6 bases. CDR1 and CDR2 (germline): SQVTM, ANQGSEA. V lost 2 bases, J lost 4 bases, and 11 bases lay in between. The CDR3 extends over 13 amino acids. This CDR3 reads CSVEMRQAETQYF. The CDR3 DNA follows: TGCAGCGTTGAAATGCGACAGGCAGAGACCCAGTACTTC.

The V and J genes are TRBV12-5 and TRBJ2-2; tentative D call: TRBD1 (6 bases). Germline CDR1 and CDR2: LGHNT and FRNRAP. Trimming removed 2 bases from V and 1 base from J, with 14 bases in between. The CDR3 sequence is 17 residues long. The CDR3 spells CASGLPSEDRNTGELFF. In DNA, the CDR3 is TGTGCTAGTGGTTTGCCGAGTGAGGACAGGAACACCGGGGAGCTGTTTTTT.

This clonotype appeared a few times. The chain carries TRBV28 and TRBJ1-1, with no clear D. V was pared by 5 bases and J by 0 bases, with 10 bases between. The CDR3 has 14 residues. Germline V gene sequence: CDR1 MDHEN, CDR2 SYDVKM. The CDR3 here is CASSPLTLNTEAFF. The DNA for the CDR3 is TGTGCCAGCAGTCCACTGACACTGAACACTGAAGCTTTCTTT. The variable domain in full, with the rest retrieved from reference TRBV28 and TRBJ1-1, is DVKVTQSSRYLVKRTGEKVFLECVQDMDHENMFWYRQDPGLGLRLIYFSYDVKMKEKGDIPEGYSVSREKKERFSLILESASTNQTSMYLCASSPLTLNTEAFFGQGTRLTVV.